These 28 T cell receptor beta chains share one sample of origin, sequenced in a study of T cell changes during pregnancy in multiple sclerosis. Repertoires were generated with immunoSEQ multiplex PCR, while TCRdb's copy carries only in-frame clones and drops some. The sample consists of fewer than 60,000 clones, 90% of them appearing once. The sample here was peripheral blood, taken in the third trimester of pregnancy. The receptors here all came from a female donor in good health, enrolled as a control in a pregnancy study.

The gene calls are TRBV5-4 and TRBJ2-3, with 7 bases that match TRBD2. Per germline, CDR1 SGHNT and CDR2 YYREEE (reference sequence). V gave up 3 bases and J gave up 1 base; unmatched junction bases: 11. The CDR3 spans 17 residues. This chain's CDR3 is CASSSPTSAGGTDTQYF. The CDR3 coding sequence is TGTGCCAGCAGCTCACCCACCTCGGCGGGAGGCACAGATACGCAGTATTTT. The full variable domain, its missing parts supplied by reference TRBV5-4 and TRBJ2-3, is ETGVTQSPTHLIKTRGQQVTLRCSSQSGHNTVSWYQQALGQGPQFIFQYYREEENGRGNFPPRFSGLQFPNYSSELNVNALELDDSALYLCASSSPTSAGGTDTQYFGPGTRLTVL.

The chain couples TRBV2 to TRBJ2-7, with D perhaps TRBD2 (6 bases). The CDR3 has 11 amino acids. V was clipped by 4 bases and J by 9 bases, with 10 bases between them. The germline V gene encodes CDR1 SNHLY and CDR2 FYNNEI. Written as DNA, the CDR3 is TGTGCCAGCAGTGGCTTGGAGGGGCAGTACTTC. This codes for CASSGLEGQYF.

CDR3 amino acids: CASSLSRIYGYTF. DNA of the CDR3: TGTGCCAGCAGCCTTTCGAGGATCTATGGCTACACCTTC. The chain combines TRBV7-2 with TRBJ1-2, with D unclear. Germline V gene sequence: CDR1 SGHTA, CDR2 FQGNSA. The CDR3 contains 13 residues. V was cut by 5 bases and J by 4 bases, with 11 bases left in between. Full variable domain (outside the CDR3, taken from reference TRBV7-2 and TRBJ1-2): GAGVSQSPSNKVTEKGKDVELRCDPISGHTALYWYRQSLGQGLEFLIYFQGNSAPDKSGLPSDRFSAERTGGSVSTLTIQRTQQEDSAVYLCASSLSRIYGYTFGSGTRLTVV.

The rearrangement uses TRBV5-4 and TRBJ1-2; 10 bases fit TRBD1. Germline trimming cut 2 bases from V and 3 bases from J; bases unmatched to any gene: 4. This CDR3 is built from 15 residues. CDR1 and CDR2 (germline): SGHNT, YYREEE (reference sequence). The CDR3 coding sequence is TGTGCCAGCAGCTTCCGGGACAGGGGCGACTATGGCTACACCTTC. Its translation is CASSFRDRGDYGYTF.

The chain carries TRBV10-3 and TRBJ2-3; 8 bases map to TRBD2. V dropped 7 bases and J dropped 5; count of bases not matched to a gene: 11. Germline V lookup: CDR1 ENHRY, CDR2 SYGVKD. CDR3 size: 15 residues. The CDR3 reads CAITPGSGGGDTQYF. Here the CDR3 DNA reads TGTGCCATCACCCCGGGGAGCGGGGGTGGAGATACGCAGTATTTT.

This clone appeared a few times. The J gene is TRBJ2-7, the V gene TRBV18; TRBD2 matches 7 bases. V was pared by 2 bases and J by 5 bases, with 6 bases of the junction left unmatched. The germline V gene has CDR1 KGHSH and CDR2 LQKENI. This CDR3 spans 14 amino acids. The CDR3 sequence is CASSPRSLADEQYF. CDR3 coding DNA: TGTGCCAGCTCACCAAGATCCCTAGCGGACGAGCAGTACTTC. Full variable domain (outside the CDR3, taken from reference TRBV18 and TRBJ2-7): NAGVMQNPRHLVRRRGQEARLRCSPMKGHSHVYWYRQLPEEGLKFMVYLQKENIIDESGMPKERFSAEFPKEGPSILRIQQVVRGDSAAYFCASSPRSLADEQYFGPGTRLTVT.

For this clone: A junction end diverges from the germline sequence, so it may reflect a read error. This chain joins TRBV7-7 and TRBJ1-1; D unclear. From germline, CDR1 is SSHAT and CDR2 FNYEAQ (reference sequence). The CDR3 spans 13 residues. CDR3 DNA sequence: TGTGCTAGCAGCCTTACAGAGAACACTGAAGCTTTCTTT. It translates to CASSLTENTEAFF.

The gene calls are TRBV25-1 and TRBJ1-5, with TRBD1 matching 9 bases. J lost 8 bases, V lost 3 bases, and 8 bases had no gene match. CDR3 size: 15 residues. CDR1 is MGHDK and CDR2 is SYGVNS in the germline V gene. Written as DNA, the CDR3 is TGTGCCAGCAGTGAGCCCGGGGACAGGGATGAGCCCCAGCATTTT. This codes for CASSEPGDRDEPQHF.

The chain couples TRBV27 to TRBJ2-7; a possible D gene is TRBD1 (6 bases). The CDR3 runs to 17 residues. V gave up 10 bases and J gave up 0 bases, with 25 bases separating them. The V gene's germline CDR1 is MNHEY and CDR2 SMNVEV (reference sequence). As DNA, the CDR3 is TGTGCCACCGCCCTTCGGGCCACCAACAGGGCCTCCTACGAGCAGTACTTC. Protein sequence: CATALRATNRASYEQYF.

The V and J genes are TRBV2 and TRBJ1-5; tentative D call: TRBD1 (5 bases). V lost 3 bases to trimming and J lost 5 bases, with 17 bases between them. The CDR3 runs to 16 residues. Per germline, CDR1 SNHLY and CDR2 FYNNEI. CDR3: CASSDRGREGYQPQHF. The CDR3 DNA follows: TGTGCCAGCAGTGATCGTGGCAGGGAGGGATATCAGCCCCAGCATTTT.

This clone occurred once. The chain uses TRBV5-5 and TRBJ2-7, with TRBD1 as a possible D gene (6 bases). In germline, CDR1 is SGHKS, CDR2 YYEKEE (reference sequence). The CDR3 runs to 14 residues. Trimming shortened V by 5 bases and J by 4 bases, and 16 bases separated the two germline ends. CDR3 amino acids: CASSPGQLSYEQYF. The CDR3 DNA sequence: TGTGCCAGCAGTCCCGGACAGCTTTCTTACGAGCAGTACTTC.

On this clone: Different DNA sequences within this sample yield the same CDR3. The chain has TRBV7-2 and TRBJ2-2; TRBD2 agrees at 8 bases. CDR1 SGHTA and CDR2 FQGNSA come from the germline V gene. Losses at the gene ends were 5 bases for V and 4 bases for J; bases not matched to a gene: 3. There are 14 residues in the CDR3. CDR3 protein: CASSPRGGTGELFF. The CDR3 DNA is TGTGCCAGCAGCCCTCGGGGGGGCACCGGGGAGCTGTTTTTT.

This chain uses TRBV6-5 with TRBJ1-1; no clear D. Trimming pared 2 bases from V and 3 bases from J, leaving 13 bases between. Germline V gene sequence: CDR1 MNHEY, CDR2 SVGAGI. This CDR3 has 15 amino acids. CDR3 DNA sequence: TGTGCCAGCAGTTACGGCCGCGGGTGGGACACTGAAGCTTTCTTT. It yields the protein CASSYGRGWDTEAFF.

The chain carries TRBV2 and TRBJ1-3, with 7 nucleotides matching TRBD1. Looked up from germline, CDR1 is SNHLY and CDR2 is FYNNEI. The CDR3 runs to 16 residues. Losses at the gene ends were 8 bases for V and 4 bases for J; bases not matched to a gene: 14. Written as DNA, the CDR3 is TGTGCCAGCGGAGCCCTCGGAGAGGGGGCGGGAAACACCATATATTTT. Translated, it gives CASGALGEGAGNTIYF.

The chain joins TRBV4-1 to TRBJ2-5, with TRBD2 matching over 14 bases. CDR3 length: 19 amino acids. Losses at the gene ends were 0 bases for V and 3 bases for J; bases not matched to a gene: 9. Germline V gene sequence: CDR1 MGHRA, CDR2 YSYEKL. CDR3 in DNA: TGCGCCAGCAGCCAAGATCCGACTAGCGGGAGGGCCACTGAAGAGACCCAGTACTTC. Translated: CASSQDPTSGRATEETQYF.

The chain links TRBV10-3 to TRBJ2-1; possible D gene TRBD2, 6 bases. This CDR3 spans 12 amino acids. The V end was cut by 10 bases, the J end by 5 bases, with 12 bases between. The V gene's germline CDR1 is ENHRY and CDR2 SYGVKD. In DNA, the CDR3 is TGTGCCACGCGGCGGGGTGACAATGAGCAGTTCTTC. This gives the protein CATRRGDNEQFF.

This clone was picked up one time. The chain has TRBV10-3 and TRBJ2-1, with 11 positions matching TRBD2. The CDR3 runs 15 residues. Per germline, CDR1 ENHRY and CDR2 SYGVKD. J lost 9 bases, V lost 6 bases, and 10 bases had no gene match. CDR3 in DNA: TGTGCCATCAGCCAACTAGCGGGAGATGAAAGTGAGCAGTTCTTC. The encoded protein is CAISQLAGDESEQFF.

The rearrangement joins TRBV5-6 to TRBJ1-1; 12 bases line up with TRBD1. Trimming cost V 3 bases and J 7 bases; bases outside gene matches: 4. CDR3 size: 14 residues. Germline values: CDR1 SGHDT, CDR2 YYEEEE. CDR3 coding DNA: TGTGCCAGCAGCTGGGACAGGGGGCTCGGTGAAGCTTTCTTT. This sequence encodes CASSWDRGLGEAFF.

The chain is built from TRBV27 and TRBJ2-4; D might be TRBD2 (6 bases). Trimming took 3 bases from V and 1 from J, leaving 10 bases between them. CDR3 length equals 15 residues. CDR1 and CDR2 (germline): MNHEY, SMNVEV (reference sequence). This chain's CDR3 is CASSFEGGAKNIQYF. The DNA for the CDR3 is TGTGCCAGCAGTTTTGAAGGAGGGGCCAAAAACATTCAGTACTTC.

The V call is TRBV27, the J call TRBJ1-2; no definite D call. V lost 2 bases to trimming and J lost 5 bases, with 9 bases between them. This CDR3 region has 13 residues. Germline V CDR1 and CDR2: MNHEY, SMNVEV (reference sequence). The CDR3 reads CASSLGQTYGYTF. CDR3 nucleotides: TGTGCCAGCAGTTTAGGGCAGACATATGGCTACACCTTC.

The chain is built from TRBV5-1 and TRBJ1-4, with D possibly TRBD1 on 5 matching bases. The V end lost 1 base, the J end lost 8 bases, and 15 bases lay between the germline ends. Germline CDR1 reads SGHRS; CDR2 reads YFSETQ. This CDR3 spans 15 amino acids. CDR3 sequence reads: CASSLTEGAGEKLFF. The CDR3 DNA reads TGCGCCAGCAGCTTGACCGAAGGGGCGGGGGAAAAACTGTTTTTT.

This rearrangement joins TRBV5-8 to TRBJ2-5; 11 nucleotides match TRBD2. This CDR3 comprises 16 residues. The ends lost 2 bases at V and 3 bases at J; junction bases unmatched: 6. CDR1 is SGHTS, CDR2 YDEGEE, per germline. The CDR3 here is CASSFPGTSGKETQYF. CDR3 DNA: TGTGCCAGCAGCTTCCCCGGGACTAGCGGTAAAGAGACCCAGTACTTC.

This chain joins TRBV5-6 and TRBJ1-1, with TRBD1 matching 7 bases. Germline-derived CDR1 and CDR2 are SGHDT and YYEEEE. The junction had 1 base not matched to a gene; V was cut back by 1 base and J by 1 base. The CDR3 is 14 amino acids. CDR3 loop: CASSLPGGNTEAFF. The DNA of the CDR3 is TGTGCCAGCAGCTTGCCAGGGGGGAACACTGAAGCTTTCTTT.

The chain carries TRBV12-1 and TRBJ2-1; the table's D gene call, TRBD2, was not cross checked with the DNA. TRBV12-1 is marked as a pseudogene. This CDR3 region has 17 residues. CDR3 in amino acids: CASSFPGTSGRSNEQFF. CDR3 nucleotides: TGTGCCAGCAGCTTCCCCGGGACTAGCGGGAGGTCCAATGAGCAGTTCTTC.

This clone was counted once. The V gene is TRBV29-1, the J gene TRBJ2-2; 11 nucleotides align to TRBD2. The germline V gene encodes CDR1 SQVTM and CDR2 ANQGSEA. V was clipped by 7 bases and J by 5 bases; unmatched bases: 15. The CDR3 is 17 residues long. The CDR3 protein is CSAALLAGGMGTGELFF. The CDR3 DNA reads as TGCAGCGCAGCCTTGCTAGCGGGGGGCATGGGTACCGGGGAGCTGTTTTTT.

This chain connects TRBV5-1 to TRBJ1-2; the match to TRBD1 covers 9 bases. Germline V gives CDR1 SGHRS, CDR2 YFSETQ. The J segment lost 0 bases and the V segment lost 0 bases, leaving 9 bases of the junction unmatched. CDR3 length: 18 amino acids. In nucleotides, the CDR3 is TGCGCCAGCAGCTTGGCGGGCGACACAGGGGGCTCTAACTATGGCTACACCTTC. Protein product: CASSLAGDTGGSNYGYTF.

CDR3 coding DNA: TGTGCCAGTAGTCCAACCCCCCAGATAGCCAAAAACATTCAGTACTTC. Amino acids: CASSPTPQIAKNIQYF. V and J are TRBV19 and TRBJ2-4; no firm D call. There are 16 residues in the CDR3. Germline V CDR1 and CDR2: LNHDA, SQIVND (reference sequence). Trimming removed 5 bases from V and 0 bases from J, with 14 bases in between.

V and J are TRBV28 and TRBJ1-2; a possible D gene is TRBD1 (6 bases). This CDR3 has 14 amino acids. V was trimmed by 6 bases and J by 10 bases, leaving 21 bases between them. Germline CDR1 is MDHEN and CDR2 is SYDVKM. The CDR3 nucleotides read TGTGCCAGCAGGTCCGGCAGGGGCTCATCTCCCTACACCTTC. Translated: CASRSGRGSSPYTF.